This T cell receptor (beta chain) was recovered during a study of early T cells in non-severe SARS-CoV-2 infection. Across the whole study: Sequenced material consisted of bulk RNA (from unsorted whole blood), and chains were unpaired.

Notes on the study in general: Matches to VDJdb favored anti-spike CD8 responses and missed private and CD4 specificities.

Researchers tagged individual cDNA molecules with unique molecular identifiers. TCRdb fed the 5' RACE reads into MiXCR, producing one record per CDR3 protein. The profile shows more than 45,000 distinct CDR3 sequences, under 15% of them singletons. This clonotype has a count of ten or more. Its specificity is not known. CDR1 is KGHDR, CDR2 SFDVKD, per germline. The V end was cut by 4 bases, the J end by 5 bases, with 17 bases between. This CDR3 has 15 amino acids. The J gene is TRBJ2-7, the V gene TRBV24-1; possibly TRBD1 or TRBD2 for D (5 bases each). The receptor's source is an adult who was a healthcare worker with PCR-confirmed SARS-CoV-2 infection or an uninfected control (not recorded which). The sequencing sample was made of whole blood. The DNA for the CDR3 is TGTGCCACCAGTGAGACCGGGACCGCCATGGACGAGCAGTACTTC. Its translation is CATSETGTAMDEQYF.